This TCR beta chain emerged from a study of T cell repertoires in cytomegalovirus infection. Study-level information: CMV infection and matching HLA type were both indicated by public TCR beta signatures.

This clonotype was seen only a few times. Its antigen is still unknown. The CDR3 has 16 amino acids. V was clipped by 4 bases and J by 4 bases, with 17 bases between them. The V gene's germline CDR1 is MNHNY and CDR2 SVGAGI (reference sequence). One entry per CDR3 protein, called by TCRdb with MiXCR from the reads. Counted here are roughly 110,000 distinct CDR3 sequences, around 31% occurring once; the ten biggest clones make up less than 45%. This clonotype originated in a human donor in good health (CMV status not recorded). Some clones in this sample may be carry-over from other donors' samples. The sequencing here drew on CD8+ T cells from cultured PBMCs, taken from culture after CMV antigen stimulation. The rearrangement uses TRBV6-6 and TRBJ1-5, with D perhaps matching TRBD1 (6 bases). The CDR3: CASSWGGGMGNQPQHF. The CDR3 bases are TGTGCCAGCAGTTGGGGGGGCGGTATGGGAAATCAGCCCCAGCATTTT.